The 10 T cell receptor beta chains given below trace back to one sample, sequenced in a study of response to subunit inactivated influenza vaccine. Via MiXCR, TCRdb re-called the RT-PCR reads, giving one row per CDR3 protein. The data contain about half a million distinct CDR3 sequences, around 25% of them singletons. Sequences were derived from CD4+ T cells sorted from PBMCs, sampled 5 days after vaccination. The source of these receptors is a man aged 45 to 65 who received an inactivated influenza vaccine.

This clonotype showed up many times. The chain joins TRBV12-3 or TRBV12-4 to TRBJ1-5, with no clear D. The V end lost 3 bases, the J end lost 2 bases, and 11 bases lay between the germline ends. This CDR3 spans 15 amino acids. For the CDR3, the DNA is TGTGCCAGCAGTTTTGTCGGTGGGCGCAATCAGCCCCAGCATTTT. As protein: CASSFVGGRNQPQHF.

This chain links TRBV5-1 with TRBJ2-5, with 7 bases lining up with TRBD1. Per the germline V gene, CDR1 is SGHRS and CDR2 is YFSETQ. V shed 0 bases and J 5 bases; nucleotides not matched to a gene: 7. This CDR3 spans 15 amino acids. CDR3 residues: CASSLGQGKWETQYF. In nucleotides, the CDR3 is TGCGCCAGCAGCTTGGGACAGGGAAAATGGGAGACCCAGTACTTC.

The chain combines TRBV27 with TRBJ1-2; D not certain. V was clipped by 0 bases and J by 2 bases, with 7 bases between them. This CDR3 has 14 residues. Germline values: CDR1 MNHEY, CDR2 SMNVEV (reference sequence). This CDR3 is CASSLSSENYGYTF. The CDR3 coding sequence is TGTGCCAGCAGTTTATCTTCAGAGAACTATGGCTACACCTTC.

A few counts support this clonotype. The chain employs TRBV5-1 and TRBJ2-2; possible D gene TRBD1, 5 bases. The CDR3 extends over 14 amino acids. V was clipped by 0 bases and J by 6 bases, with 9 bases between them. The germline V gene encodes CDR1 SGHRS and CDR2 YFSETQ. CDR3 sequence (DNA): TGCGCCAGCAGCTTGGGACAGAAGGCCGGGGAGCTGTTTTTT. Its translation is CASSLGQKAGELFF.

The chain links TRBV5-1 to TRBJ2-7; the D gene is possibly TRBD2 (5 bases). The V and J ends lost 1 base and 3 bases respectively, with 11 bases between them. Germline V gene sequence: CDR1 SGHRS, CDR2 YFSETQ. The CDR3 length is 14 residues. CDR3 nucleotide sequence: TGCGCCAGCAGCTTGAACGCGGGCAGCTACGAGCAGTACTTC. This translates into CASSLNAGSYEQYF. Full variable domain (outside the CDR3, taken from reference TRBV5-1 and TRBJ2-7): KAGVTQTPRYLIKTRGQQVTLSCSPISGHRSVSWYQQTPGQGLQFLFEYFSETQRNKGNFPGRFSGRQFSNSRSEMNVSTLELGDSALYLCASSLNAGSYEQYFGPGTRLTVT.

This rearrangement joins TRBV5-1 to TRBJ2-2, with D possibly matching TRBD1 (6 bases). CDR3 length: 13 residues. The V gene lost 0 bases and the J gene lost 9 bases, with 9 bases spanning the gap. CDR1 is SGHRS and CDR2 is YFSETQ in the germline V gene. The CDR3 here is CASSLVGDRELFF. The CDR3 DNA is TGCGCCAGCAGCTTGGTTGGGGACAGGGAGCTGTTTTTT.

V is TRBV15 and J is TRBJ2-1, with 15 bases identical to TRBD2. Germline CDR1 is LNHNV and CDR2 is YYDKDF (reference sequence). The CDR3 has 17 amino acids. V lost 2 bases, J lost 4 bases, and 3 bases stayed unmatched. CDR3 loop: CATSRPGLAGGYNEQFF. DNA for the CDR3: TGTGCCACCAGCAGACCGGGACTAGCGGGAGGATACAATGAGCAGTTCTTC.

The CDR3 protein is CASSLVGGINYEQYF. As DNA, the CDR3 is TGTGCCAGCAGCTTAGTGGGGGGTATAAACTACGAGCAGTACTTC. The gene calls are TRBV7-2 and TRBJ2-7; maybe TRBD2 (6 bases). Trimming left V 1 base short and J 3 bases short, with 13 bases between. Germline assignment: CDR1 SGHTA and CDR2 FQGNSA. CDR3 length equals 15 residues.

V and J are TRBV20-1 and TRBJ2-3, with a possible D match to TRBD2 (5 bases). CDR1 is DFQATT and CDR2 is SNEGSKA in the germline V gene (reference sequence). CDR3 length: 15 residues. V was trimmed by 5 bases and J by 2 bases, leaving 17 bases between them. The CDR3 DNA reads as TGCAGTGCTTACCTTCCGGGGAGTTCCACAGATACGCAGTATTTT. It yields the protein CSAYLPGSSTDTQYF.

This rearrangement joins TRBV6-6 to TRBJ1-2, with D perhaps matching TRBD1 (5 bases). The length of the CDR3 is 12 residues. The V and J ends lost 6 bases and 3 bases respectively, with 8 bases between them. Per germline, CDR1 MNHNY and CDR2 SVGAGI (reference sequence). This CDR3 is CASSDRDYGYTF. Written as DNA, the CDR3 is TGTGCCAGCAGCGACAGAGACTATGGCTACACCTTC.